A single T cell receptor beta chain is shown here with its context. What it binds is unknown. The data are from a study of cytomegalovirus exposure and HLA in healthy donors. Study outcomes and limitations: Highly shared sequence variants in one cluster were likely a sequencing artifact. The later analysis indicated that the majority of CMV-associated TCR beta chains appeared HLA-restricted. Per published accounts, TCR beta sequences correctly predicted the HLA-A and HLA-B alleles of most subjects.

V was shortened by 6 bases and J by 6 bases, with 17 bases between the two germline ends. In germline, CDR1 is MNHNS, CDR2 SASEGT. CDR3 length equals 15 residues. The PCR contained 60 Vbeta and 13 Jbeta primers. Authors' data handling: A later analysis tallied tens of millions of unique TCR beta chains, about 11 million of them shared. Assay: immunoSEQ multiplex PCR; the TCRdb copy retains only in-frame clones and omits some. That table supplies the V and J calls and clone size; D and trimming were determined from the DNA. Of around 120,000 clones listed, roughly three quarters are singletons. The chain employs TRBV6-1 and TRBJ2-2; weak D call: TRBD1 (6 bases). Sequencing was performed on PBMCs. This receptor was taken from a man in his forties in good health and CMV-seropositive. Here the CDR3 reads CASSPMVGAAGELFF. The CDR3 DNA is TGTGCCAGCAGCCCTATGGTGGGGGCGGCCGGGGAGCTGTTTTTT.